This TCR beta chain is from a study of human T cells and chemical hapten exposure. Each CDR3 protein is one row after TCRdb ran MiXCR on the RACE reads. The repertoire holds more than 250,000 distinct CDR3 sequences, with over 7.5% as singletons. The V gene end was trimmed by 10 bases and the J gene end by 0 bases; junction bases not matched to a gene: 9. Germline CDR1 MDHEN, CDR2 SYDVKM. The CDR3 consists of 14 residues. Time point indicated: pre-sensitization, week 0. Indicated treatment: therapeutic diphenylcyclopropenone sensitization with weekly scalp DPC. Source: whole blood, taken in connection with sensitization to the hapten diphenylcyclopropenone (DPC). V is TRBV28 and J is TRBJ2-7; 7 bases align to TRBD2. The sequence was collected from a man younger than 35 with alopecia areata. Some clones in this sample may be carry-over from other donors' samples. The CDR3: CATCRAGYSYEQYF. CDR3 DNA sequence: TGTGCCACCTGTAGAGCGGGGTACTCCTACGAGCAGTACTTC.